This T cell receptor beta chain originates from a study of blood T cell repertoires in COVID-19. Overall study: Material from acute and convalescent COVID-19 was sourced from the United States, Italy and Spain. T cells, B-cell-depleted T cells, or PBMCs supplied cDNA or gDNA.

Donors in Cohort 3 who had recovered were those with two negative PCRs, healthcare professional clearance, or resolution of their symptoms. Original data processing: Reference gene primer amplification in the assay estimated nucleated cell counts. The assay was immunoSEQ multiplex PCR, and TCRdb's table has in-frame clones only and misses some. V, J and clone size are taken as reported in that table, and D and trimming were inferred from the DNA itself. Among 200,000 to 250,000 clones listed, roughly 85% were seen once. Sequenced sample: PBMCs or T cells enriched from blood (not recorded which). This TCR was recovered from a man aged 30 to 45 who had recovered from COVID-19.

Here the CDR3 DNA reads TGTGCCAGCAGCCCTCGGGACAGACCCTATGGCTACACCTTC. Its protein product is CASSPRDRPYGYTF. The gene calls are TRBV13 and TRBJ1-2, with 7 bases fitting TRBD1. This CDR3 is built from 14 residues. The junction had 7 bases not matched to a gene; V was cut back by 5 bases and J by 4 bases. Germline V gives CDR1 PRHDT, CDR2 FYEKMQ (reference sequence).